This T cell receptor beta chain derives from a study of identical twins. Study results and limitations: Models underestimated out-of-frame TCR alpha sharing in monozygotic twins. An excess of low generation probability was shown by twin-shared out-of-frame alpha sequences. Cross-sectional statistics underpinned the conclusions; the same donors were not followed. Insertions ran lower in abundant cord blood beta clonotypes, though not in memory repertoires.

The germline V and J ends were trimmed by 0 bases and 1 base, with 6 bases remaining between them. This CDR3 has 14 residues. The germline gives CDR1 MNHNS, CDR2 SASEGT. TCRdb reprocessed the 5' RACE reads via MiXCR and lists one record per CDR3 protein. The table records 700,000 or so distinct CDR3 sequences, 8.6% of them present only once. Points on this clonotype: The antigen is undetermined.

The same specimen was also included in a second study, on yellow fever vaccine responses in identical twins.

Sequencing was performed on PBMCs. The V call is TRBV6-1, the J call TRBJ1-2; D not resolved. The TCR comes from a woman under 30 in good health. CDR3 sequence reads: CASSEAHSNYGYTF. CDR3 DNA sequence: TGTGCCAGCAGTGAAGCCCACAGTAACTATGGCTACACCTTC.